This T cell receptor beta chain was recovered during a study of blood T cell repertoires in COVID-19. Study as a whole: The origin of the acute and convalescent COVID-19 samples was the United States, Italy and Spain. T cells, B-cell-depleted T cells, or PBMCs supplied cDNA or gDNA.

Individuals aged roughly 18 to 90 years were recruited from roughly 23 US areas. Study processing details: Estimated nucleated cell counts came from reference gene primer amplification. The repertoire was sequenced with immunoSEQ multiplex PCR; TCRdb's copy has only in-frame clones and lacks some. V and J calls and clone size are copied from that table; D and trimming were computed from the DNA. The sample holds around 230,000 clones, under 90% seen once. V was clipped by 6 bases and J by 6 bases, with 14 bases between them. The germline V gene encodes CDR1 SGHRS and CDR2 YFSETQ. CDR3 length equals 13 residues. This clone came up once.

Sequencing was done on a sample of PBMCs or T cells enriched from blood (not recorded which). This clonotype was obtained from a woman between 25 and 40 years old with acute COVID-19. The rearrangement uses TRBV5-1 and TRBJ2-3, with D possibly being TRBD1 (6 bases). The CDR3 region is CASNYRVEDTQYF. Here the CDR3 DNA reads TGCGCCAGCAACTACAGGGTTGAGGATACGCAGTATTTT. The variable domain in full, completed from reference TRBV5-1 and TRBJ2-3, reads KAGVTQTPRYLIKTRGQQVTLSCSPISGHRSVSWYQQTPGQGLQFLFEYFSETQRNKGNFPGRFSGRQFSNSRSEMNVSTLELGDSALYLCASNYRVEDTQYFGPGTRLTVL.